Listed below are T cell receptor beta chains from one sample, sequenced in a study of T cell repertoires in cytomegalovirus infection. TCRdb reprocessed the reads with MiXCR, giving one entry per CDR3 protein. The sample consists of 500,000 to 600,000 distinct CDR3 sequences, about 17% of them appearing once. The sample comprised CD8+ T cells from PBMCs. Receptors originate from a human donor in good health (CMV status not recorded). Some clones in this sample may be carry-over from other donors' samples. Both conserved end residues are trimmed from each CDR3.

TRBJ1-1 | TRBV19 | ASSPITKVNTEAF
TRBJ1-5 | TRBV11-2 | ASSLVIGLAGRNQPQH
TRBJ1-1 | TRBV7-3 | ASSPGLGDTEAF
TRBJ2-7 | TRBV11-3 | ASSDPGLASEQY
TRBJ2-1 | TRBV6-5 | ASSPVGGAEQF
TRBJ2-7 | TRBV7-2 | ASSLVASYSYEQY
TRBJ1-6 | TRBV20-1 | SAWDRDSYNSPLH
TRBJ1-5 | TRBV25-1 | ASSSIGDQPQH
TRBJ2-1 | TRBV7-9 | ASSPRLASYNEQF
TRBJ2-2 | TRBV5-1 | ASSLDVGGELF
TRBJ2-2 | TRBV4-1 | ASSQQVSNTGELF
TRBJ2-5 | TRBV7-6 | ASSSPQGEDRAVAQETQY